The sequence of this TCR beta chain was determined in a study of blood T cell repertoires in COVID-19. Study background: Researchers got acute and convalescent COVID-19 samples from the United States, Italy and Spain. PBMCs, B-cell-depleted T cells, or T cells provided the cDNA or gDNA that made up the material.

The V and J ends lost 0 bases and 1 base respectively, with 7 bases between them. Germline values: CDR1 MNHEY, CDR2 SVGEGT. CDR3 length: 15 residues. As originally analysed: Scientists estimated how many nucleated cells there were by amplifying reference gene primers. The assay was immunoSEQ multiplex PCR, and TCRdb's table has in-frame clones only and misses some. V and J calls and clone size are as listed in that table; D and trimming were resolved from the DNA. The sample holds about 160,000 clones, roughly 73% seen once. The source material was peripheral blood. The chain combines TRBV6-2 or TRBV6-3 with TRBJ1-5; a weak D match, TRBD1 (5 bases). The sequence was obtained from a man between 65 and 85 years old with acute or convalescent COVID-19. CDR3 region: CASSYSSGSNQPQHF. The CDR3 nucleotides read TGTGCCAGCAGTTACTCGTCAGGGAGCAATCAGCCCCAGCATTTT.